The 5 T cell receptor beta chains presented below share a single source sample, sequenced in a study of shared clonotypes between healthy human individuals. Clones were read by immunoSEQ multiplex PCR, and TCRdb kept only the in-frame ones, dropping some. The data contain 450,000 to 600,000 clones, 75% to 85% of them singletons. Source material: PBMCs. These receptors were obtained from a woman aged 40 to 50 in good health. Some clones in this sample may be carry-over from other donors' samples.

Only a few counts were recorded for this clone. The rearrangement joins TRBV7-2 to TRBJ1-1, with D perhaps matching TRBD1 (6 bases). Germline values: CDR1 SGHTA, CDR2 FQGNSA. The CDR3 loop spans 16 amino acids. Trimming took off 5 bases at V and 4 bases at J, with 20 bases between the two ends. The CDR3 nucleotides read TGTGCCAGCAGCCCCACCGGGACAAAGGGAAGCACTGAAGCTTTCTTT. This codes for CASSPTGTKGSTEAFF.

The chain links TRBV7-3 to TRBJ2-5, with 10 nucleotides matching TRBD2. The tail of the sequence fits TRBJ2-7 better, so the J call may be wrong. There are 16 residues in the CDR3. Germline CDR1 reads SGHTA; CDR2 reads FQGTGA. Here the CDR3 reads CASSLVLAGVLYEQYF. The CDR3 DNA reads as TGTGCCAGCAGCTTAGTCCTAGCGGGAGTACTCTACGAGCAGTACTTC.

There are a few counts of this clone. V gene TRBV7-6 combines with J gene TRBJ2-7; 8 positions agree with TRBD1. After removal of 5 bases from V and 3 bases from J, the junction contained 9 bases not matched to a gene. This CDR3 has 15 amino acids. Looked up from germline, CDR1 is SGHVS and CDR2 is FNYEAQ. CDR3 sequence: CASSILGQGNYEQYF. CDR3 DNA: TGTGCCAGCAGCATCCTCGGACAGGGAAACTACGAGCAGTACTTC.

This chain uses TRBV9 with TRBJ1-1, with TRBD1 as a possible D gene (6 bases). The CDR3 covers 13 residues. Trimming took off 3 bases at V and 2 bases at J, with 8 bases between the two ends. Germline CDR1 SGDLS, CDR2 YYNGEE. The CDR3 coding sequence is TGTGCCAGCAGCGAGGGGGGAAACACTGAAGCTTTCTTT. This translates into CASSEGGNTEAFF.

The gene calls are TRBV19 and TRBJ2-1, with 8 bases fitting TRBD1. Per the germline V gene, CDR1 is LNHDA and CDR2 is SQIVND (reference sequence). V shed 6 bases and J 5 bases; nucleotides not matched to a gene: 6. The CDR3 runs to 14 residues. The CDR3 loop is CASRTGQANNEQFF. DNA of the CDR3: TGTGCCAGTAGGACGGGACAGGCTAACAATGAGCAGTTCTTC. The full variable domain, its missing parts supplied by reference TRBV19 and TRBJ2-1, is DGGITQSPKYLFRKEGQNVTLSCEQNLNHDAMYWYRQDPGQGLRLIYYSQIVNDFQKGDIAEGYSVSREKKESFPLTVTSAQKNPTAFYLCASRTGQANNEQFFGPGTRLTVL.